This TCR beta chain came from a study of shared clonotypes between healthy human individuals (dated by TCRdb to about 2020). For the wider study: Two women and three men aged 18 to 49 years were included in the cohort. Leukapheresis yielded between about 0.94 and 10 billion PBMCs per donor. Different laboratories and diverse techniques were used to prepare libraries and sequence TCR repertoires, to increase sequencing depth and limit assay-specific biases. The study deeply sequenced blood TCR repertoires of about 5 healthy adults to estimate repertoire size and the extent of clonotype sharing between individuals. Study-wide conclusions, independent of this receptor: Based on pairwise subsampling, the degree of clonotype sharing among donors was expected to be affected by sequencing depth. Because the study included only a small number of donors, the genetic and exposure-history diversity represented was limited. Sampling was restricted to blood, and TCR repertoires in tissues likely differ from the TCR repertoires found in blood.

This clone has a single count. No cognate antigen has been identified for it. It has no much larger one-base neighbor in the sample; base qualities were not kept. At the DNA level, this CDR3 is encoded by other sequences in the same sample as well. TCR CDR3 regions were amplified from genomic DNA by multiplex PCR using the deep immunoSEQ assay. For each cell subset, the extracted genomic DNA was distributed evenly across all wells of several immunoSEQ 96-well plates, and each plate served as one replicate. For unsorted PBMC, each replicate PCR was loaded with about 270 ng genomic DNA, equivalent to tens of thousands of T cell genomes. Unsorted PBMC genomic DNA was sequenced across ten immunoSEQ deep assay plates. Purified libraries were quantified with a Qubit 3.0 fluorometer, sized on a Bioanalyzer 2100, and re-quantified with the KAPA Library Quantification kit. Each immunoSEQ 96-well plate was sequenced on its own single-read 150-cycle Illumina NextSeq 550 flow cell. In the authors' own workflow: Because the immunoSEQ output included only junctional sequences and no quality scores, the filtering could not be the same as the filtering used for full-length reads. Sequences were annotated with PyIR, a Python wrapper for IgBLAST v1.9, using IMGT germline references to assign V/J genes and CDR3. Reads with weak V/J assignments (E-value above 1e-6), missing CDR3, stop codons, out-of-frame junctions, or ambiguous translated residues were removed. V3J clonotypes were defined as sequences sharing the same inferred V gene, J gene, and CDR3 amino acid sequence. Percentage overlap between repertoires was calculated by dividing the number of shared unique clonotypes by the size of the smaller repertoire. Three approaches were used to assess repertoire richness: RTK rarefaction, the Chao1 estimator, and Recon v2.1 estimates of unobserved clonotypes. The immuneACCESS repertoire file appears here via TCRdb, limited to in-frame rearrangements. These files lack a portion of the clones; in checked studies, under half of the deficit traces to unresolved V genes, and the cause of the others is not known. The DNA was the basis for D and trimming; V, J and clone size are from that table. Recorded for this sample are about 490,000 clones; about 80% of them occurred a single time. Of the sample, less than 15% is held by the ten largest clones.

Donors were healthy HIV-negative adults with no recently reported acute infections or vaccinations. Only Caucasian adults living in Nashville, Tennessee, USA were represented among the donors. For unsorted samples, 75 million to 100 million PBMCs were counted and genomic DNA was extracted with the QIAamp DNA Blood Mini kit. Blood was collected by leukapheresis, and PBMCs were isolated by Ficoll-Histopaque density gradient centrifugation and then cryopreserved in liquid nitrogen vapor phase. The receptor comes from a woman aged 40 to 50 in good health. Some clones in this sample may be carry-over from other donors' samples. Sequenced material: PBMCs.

The DNA reads as follows: TGTGCCAGCAGCGTAGGGTCAGGGGGGGAGACCCAGTACTTC. Translated, it reads CASSVGSGGETQYF. The V and J segments used are TRBV9 and TRBJ2-5; TRBD1 might be the D gene, on 7 matching bases. Inclusive of the bounding cysteine and phenylalanine, the CDR3 is 14 residues long. This entry keeps only the CDR3 DNA: 42 bases, framed from base 1. From a lookup of the germline V gene, CDR1 and CDR2 are SGDLS and YYNGEE. Trimming takes 0 bases from V and 5 bases from J, and the germline ends sit 11 bases apart.